A single sample gave rise to the 25 T cell receptor beta chains below, sequenced in a study of siplizumab effects on memory and regulatory T cells. The method was immunoSEQ multiplex PCR; TCRdb's version includes in-frame clones alone and lacks a portion of them. The repertoire holds around 110,000 clones, around 94% seen once, with roughly 1.8% in the top ten. The sample taken for sequencing was non-Treg CD4+ T cells sorted from blood. The receptors here all came from a human donor in good health.

This chain connects TRBV7-3 to TRBJ2-5; D is tentatively TRBD1 or TRBD2 (5 bases each). Germline V gives CDR1 SGHTA, CDR2 FQGTGA. CDR3 size: 13 residues. The V and J ends lost 2 bases and 6 bases respectively, with 10 bases between them. CDR3 region: CASSLDGTQTQYF. CDR3 sequence (DNA): TGTGCCAGCAGCTTAGATGGGACGCAGACCCAGTACTTC.

V and J are TRBV6-1 and TRBJ2-7; weak D call: TRBD2 (6 bases). This CDR3 is built from 14 residues. Trimming removed 8 bases at V and 3 bases at J, with 17 bases between. Germline V gives CDR1 MNHNS, CDR2 SASEGT. The CDR3 region is CASETGDSLYEQYF. In DNA form, the CDR3 reads TGTGCCAGCGAGACGGGGGATTCCCTCTACGAGCAGTACTTC.

This clone appeared a single time. The V and J genes are TRBV6-5 and TRBJ1-5; D call uncertain. From germline, CDR1 is MNHEY and CDR2 SVGAGI. The CDR3 sequence is 15 residues long. Between the trimmed V and J ends, which lost 3 bases and 1 base, there was a span of 10 bases. Here the CDR3 DNA reads TGTGCCAGCAGTTATCGGGGAACGAGCAATCAGCCCCAGCATTTT. Its translation is CASSYRGTSNQPQHF.

The V call is TRBV7-2, the J call TRBJ1-1; D remains unclear. There are 15 residues in the CDR3. V was trimmed by 0 bases and J by 0 bases, leaving 8 bases between them. The germline gives CDR1 SGHTA, CDR2 FQGNSA. CDR3 nucleotide sequence: TGTGCCAGCAGCTTAGCCCCATCATTGAACACTGAAGCTTTCTTT. It translates to CASSLAPSLNTEAFF.

V usage is TRBV9 and J usage is TRBJ2-1, with 8 bases identical to TRBD1. Trimming removed 4 bases from V and 2 bases from J; junction bases left unmatched: 8. Germline-derived CDR1 and CDR2 are SGDLS and YYNGEE. This CDR3 spans 16 amino acids. CDR3 loop: CASSPLDREPYNEQFF. CDR3 sequence (DNA): TGTGCCAGCAGCCCGTTGGACAGGGAGCCCTACAATGAGCAGTTCTTC.

The chain employs TRBV29-1 and TRBJ2-5; TRBD1 is a possible D gene (6 bases). The CDR3 is made up of 13 amino acids. CDR1 SQVTM and CDR2 ANQGSEA come from the germline V gene. V lost 3 bases and J 1 base, leaving 9 bases between the germline ends. CDR3 amino acids: CSVDLRGQETQYF. The DNA for the CDR3 is TGCAGCGTTGACCTCAGGGGCCAAGAGACCCAGTACTTC.

The rearrangement joins TRBV5-4 to TRBJ2-2; 7 nucleotides align to TRBD1. CDR1 and CDR2 from the germline V gene are SGHNT and YYREEE (reference sequence). The ends lost 7 bases at V and 0 bases at J; junction bases unmatched: 9. The CDR3 runs 16 residues. The CDR3 here is CASGLGQPANTGELFF. In DNA form, the CDR3 reads TGTGCCAGCGGATTGGGACAGCCTGCGAACACCGGGGAGCTGTTTTTT.

This clone was observed once. The chain carries TRBV6-1 and TRBJ2-1; the match to TRBD2 covers 7 bases. The J segment lost 5 bases and the V segment lost 6 bases, leaving 7 bases of the junction unmatched. Germline V gives CDR1 MNHNS, CDR2 SASEGT. The CDR3 length is 14 residues. The CDR3 spells CASSPRDYNNEQFF. CDR3 in DNA: TGTGCCAGCAGCCCCCGGGACTATAACAATGAGCAGTTCTTC.

The chain uses TRBV19 and TRBJ1-4; D not certain. The CDR3 is made up of 13 amino acids. Germline V CDR1 and CDR2: LNHDA, SQIVND (reference sequence). V lost 9 bases and J 3 bases, leaving 11 bases between the germline ends. CDR3: CASKTQANEKLFF. For the CDR3, the DNA is TGTGCCAGCAAAACCCAGGCTAATGAAAAACTGTTTTTT.

This chain connects TRBV9 to TRBJ1-2; D might be TRBD1 (6 bases). CDR1 is SGDLS and CDR2 is YYNGEE in the germline V gene. The CDR3 sequence is 16 residues long. Trimming removed 0 bases from V and 2 bases from J, with 14 bases in between. Written as DNA, the CDR3 is TGTGCCAGCAGCGTAGACCCGGGACAAGGCAACTATGGCTACACCTTC. Translation gives CASSVDPGQGNYGYTF.

The chain combines TRBV14 with TRBJ2-2; tentatively, D is TRBD1 or TRBD2 (5 bases each). This CDR3 is 13 amino acids long. Trimming removed 8 bases from V and 0 bases from J, with 7 bases in between. Looked up from germline, CDR1 is SGHDN and CDR2 is FVKESK. CDR3 residues: CASRDANTGELFF. In nucleotides, the CDR3 is TGTGCCAGCCGGGACGCGAACACCGGGGAGCTGTTTTTT.

The rearrangement links TRBV5-4 to TRBJ1-1, with a possible D match to TRBD1 (5 bases). V lost 4 bases to trimming and J lost 0 bases, with 13 bases between them. This CDR3 has 15 amino acids. From germline, CDR1 is SGHNT and CDR2 YYREEE (reference sequence). CDR3: CASSPGGAMNTEAFF. The CDR3, as DNA: TGTGCCAGCAGCCCGGGGGGTGCTATGAACACTGAAGCTTTCTTT. The complete variable domain, with remaining parts taken from reference TRBV5-4 and TRBJ1-1, reads ETGVTQSPTHLIKTRGQQVTLRCSSQSGHNTVSWYQQALGQGPQFIFQYYREEENGRGNFPPRFSGLQFPNYSSELNVNALELDDSALYLCASSPGGAMNTEAFFGQGTRLTVV.

The chain carries TRBV5-8 and TRBJ2-3; 9 nucleotides agree with TRBD2. V lost 5 bases to trimming and J lost 1 base; unmatched junction nucleotides: 8. Germline CDR1 SGHTS, CDR2 YDEGEE. The CDR3 spans 16 residues. Here the CDR3 reads CASRQILAGRTDTQYF. CDR3 in DNA: TGTGCCAGCAGGCAGATTCTAGCGGGACGCACAGATACGCAGTATTTT.

The chain couples TRBV18 to TRBJ1-2; D not certain. The V gene's germline CDR1 is KGHSH and CDR2 LQKENI. The CDR3 consists of 14 residues. The V end was cut by 1 base, the J end by 7 bases, with 13 bases between. This CDR3 reads CASSPRIQDGGYTF. CDR3 in DNA: TGTGCCAGCTCACCACGCATCCAGGACGGTGGCTACACCTTC. Complete variable domain (other parts from reference TRBV18 and TRBJ1-2): NAGVMQNPRHLVRRRGQEARLRCSPMKGHSHVYWYRQLPEEGLKFMVYLQKENIIDESGMPKERFSAEFPKEGPSILRIQQVVRGDSAAYFCASSPRIQDGGYTFGSGTRLTVV.

The V gene is TRBV11-2, the J gene TRBJ2-1, with D maybe TRBD2 (6 bases). This CDR3 region has 17 residues. V lost 6 bases and J lost 0, with 18 bases in between. Germline V gives CDR1 SGHAT, CDR2 FQNNGV. CDR3 in DNA: TGTGCCAGCAGTCATCTCGTAGCGGTTATCTCCTACAATGAGCAGTTCTTC. Its translation is CASSHLVAVISYNEQFF.

This clone was seen more than once but under ten times. The V and J genes are TRBV7-2 and TRBJ2-7; D perhaps matches TRBD1 (7 bases). The CDR3 has 13 residues. Per germline, CDR1 SGHTA and CDR2 FQGNSA. Trimming pared 5 bases from V and 4 bases from J, leaving 12 bases between. The CDR3 region has the DNA TGTGCCAGCAGCCAGGGGGGCTTGTACGAGCAGTACTTC. Protein: CASSQGGLYEQYF. Drawing the rest from reference TRBV7-2 and TRBJ2-7, the complete variable domain is GAGVSQSPSNKVTEKGKDVELRCDPISGHTALYWYRQSLGQGLEFLIYFQGNSAPDKSGLPSDRFSAERTGGSVSTLTIQRTQQEDSAVYLCASSQGGLYEQYFGPGTRLTVT.

This rearrangement joins TRBV6-5 to TRBJ2-7; no firm D call. Germline V gene sequence: CDR1 MNHEY, CDR2 SVGAGI. This CDR3 comprises 10 residues. The V gene lost 6 bases and the J gene lost 4 bases, with 4 bases spanning the gap. The CDR3 spells CASRDYEQYF. CDR3 coding DNA: TGTGCCAGCAGGGATTACGAGCAGTACTTC.

The chain employs TRBV27 and TRBJ1-2; 9 positions match TRBD1. The CDR3 is 14 residues long. The germline V gene encodes CDR1 MNHEY and CDR2 SMNVEV (reference sequence). V lost 3 bases and J lost 7; bases outside the gene matches: 6. The CDR3, as DNA: TGTGCCAGCAGTTTTGGGACAGGGAAGAGTGGCTACACCTTC. Translated: CASSFGTGKSGYTF.

CDR3 sequence: CASSEAFRLPRDYTF. In DNA, the CDR3 is TGTGCCAGCAGTGAAGCGTTCAGGCTGCCAAGGGACTACACCTTC. The gene calls are TRBV6-1 and TRBJ1-2; D is unclear. Per the germline V gene, CDR1 is MNHNS and CDR2 is SASEGT. V gave up 0 bases and J gave up 10 bases, with 18 bases separating them. The CDR3 consists of 15 residues.

This sequence joins TRBV11-3 and TRBJ2-1; D is unresolved. The CDR3 runs to 12 residues. Germline CDR1 SGHNT, CDR2 YENEEA. V was clipped by 1 base and J by 5 bases, with 3 bases between them. The CDR3 nucleotides read TGTGCCAGCAGCTTAGTGGACAATGAGCAGTTCTTC. Its translation is CASSLVDNEQFF.

V and J are TRBV6-6 and TRBJ1-5; 8 nucleotides match TRBD1. Germline V gene data show CDR1 as MNHNY and CDR2 as SVGAGI (reference sequence). The CDR3 covers 16 residues. V was clipped by 2 bases and J by 3 bases; unmatched bases: 6. The CDR3 bases are TGTGCCAGCAGTTACGGGCAGGGGGCCTACAATCAGCCCCAGCATTTT. Its protein product is CASSYGQGAYNQPQHF.

V and J are TRBV5-5 and TRBJ1-1, with a weak D call TRBD1 (6 bases). CDR3 length: 14 amino acids. Trimming took off 1 base at V and 10 bases at J, with 17 bases between the two ends. The germline V gene has CDR1 SGHKS and CDR2 YYEKEE (reference sequence). The CDR3 loop reads CASSLPSGGMSAFF. In DNA form, the CDR3 reads TGTGCCAGCAGCTTGCCCTCGGGGGGCATGTCAGCTTTCTTT.

The chain has TRBV18 and TRBJ2-2; D may correspond to TRBD1 or TRBD2 (5 bases each). The germline V and J ends were trimmed by 5 bases and 0 bases, with 10 bases remaining between them. The V gene's germline CDR1 is KGHSH and CDR2 LQKENI. CDR3 size: 15 residues. The CDR3 sequence is CASSMGRTNTGELFF. In DNA, the CDR3 is TGTGCCAGCTCAATGGGACGGACGAACACCGGGGAGCTGTTTTTT.

V is TRBV11-2 and J is TRBJ2-5; perhaps D is TRBD1 or TRBD2 (5 bases each). V lost 5 bases to trimming and J lost 0 bases, with 16 bases between them. The CDR3 sequence is 16 residues long. Germline lookup yields CDR1 SGHAT and CDR2 FQNNGV. CDR3 DNA: TGTGCCAGCAGCCGCCCCCGGGACGGGTACCAAGAGACCCAGTACTTC. Protein sequence: CASSRPRDGYQETQYF.

J is TRBJ1-1 and V is TRBV7-2; D perhaps matches TRBD1 (6 bases). The CDR3 is 12 residues long. Trimming pared 6 bases from V and 8 bases from J, leaving 13 bases between. CDR1 SGHTA and CDR2 FQGNSA come from the germline V gene. The CDR3 reads CASRPGAGEAFF. CDR3 DNA: TGTGCCAGCAGACCAGGGGCCGGGGAAGCTTTCTTT.